This T cell receptor (beta chain) was retrieved from a study of T cell repertoires in cytomegalovirus infection (dated by TCRdb to the late 2010s). At the level of the whole study: Peptide stimulations targeted recently identified HLA-C-restricted CMV epitopes, whose presentation resists viral immunomodulation, together with well-studied HLA-B-restricted epitopes. Donor HLA type was relevant to the analysis, as public TCR beta signatures indicated carriage of CMV infection together with the matching HLA type.

Per the publication, the treatment or condition label means: in vitro stimulation with specific CMV peptide epitopes to enrich CMV-specific T cells. What the study reported, not specific to this receptor: Cumulative frequency of public TCR beta family members discriminated carriers of CMV infection plus the relevant HLA type in this cohort and an independent 352-donor cohort. The ex vivo response was dominated by HLA-C-restricted CMV-specific TCR beta clonotypes, which also provided the single most frequent clonotype in two of eight donors.

CDR1 SGHTA and CDR2 FQGNSA were looked up in the germline V gene. The CDR3 has 15 amino acids, counting the end cysteine and phenylalanine. Left in the record is the CDR3 DNA by itself, 45 bases read in frame from the first base. The junction carries 13 bases between V and J, which are trimmed by 5 bases and 1 base respectively. Sequencing instrument: Illumina HiSeq 1500. TCRdb trimmed the raw reads at Q25, called clones with MiXCR and kept productive beta chains. Records with the same CDR3 protein are collapsed into one entry carrying the most frequent genes and DNA. This sample is represented by 680,000 or so distinct CDR3 sequences; roughly 36% of them were singletons. The ten largest account for roughly 18% of the sample. This clonotype has a count of ten or more. This receptor's antigen is unknown. No clone much larger than this one lies a single base away; base qualities are absent.

The sequence derives from a human donor in good health (CMV status not recorded). Some clones in this sample may be carry-over from other donors' samples. Sequences were derived from cultured PBMCs, sampled from culture after CMV antigen stimulation. The sequence is built from TRBV7-2 and TRBJ2-3; the D match is possibly TRBD1 or TRBD2, with 5 bases aligned in each. At the DNA level, the sequence is TGTGCCAGCAGCCCTTACCTGGGGGGCACAGATACGCAGTATTTT. This translates into CASSPYLGGTDTQYF.